These T cell receptor beta chains were read from a single sample in a study of blood T cell repertoires in COVID-19. Assay used: immunoSEQ multiplex PCR; TCRdb lists only in-frame clones, some missing. The data hold about 91,000 clones, with about 88% observed a single time. The specimen was peripheral blood. These receptors were taken from a woman older than 75 with active COVID-19. Both conserved end residues are part of each CDR3. The D gene is left open where the match is weak. Some rows have no size entry. The others give once, few or many, or a class for an expanded clone.

>.|TRBJ2-6|.|TRBV6-2/TRBV6-3
CASSKKTRAGANVLTF
TGTGCCAGCAGCAAAAAAACTAGAGCTGGGGCCAACGTCCTGACTTTC
>.|TRBJ2-5|.|TRBV2
CASSPFPRSQYF
TGTGCCAGCAGTCCCTTCCCCAGATCACAGTACTTC
>TRBD1|TRBJ1-5|.|TRBV7-2
CASSLSTGGFQPQHF
TGTGCCAGCAGCTTATCGACAGGGGGCTTTCAGCCCCAGCATTTT
>TRBD1|TRBJ1-2|.|TRBV29-1
CSVAGQNYGYTF
TGCAGCGTCGCGGGACAGAACTATGGCTACACCTTC
>.|TRBJ1-2|.|TRBV9
CASSPTDYGYTF
TGTGCCAGCAGCCCCACAGATTATGGCTACACCTTC
>TRBD1|TRBJ1-2|.|TRBV15
CATSSIAGTGGNYGYTF
TGTGCCACCAGCAGCATAGCCGGGACAGGAGGGAACTATGGCTACACCTTC
>.|TRBJ1-1|.|TRBV9
CASSVAVSLNTEAFF
TGTGCCAGCAGCGTAGCGGTCTCCTTGAACACTGAAGCTTTCTTT
>.|TRBJ2-1|.|TRBV21-1
CASSNRLADYNEQFF
TGTGCCAGCAGCAACCGGCTAGCGGATTACAATGAGCAGTTCTTC
>TRBD1|TRBJ1-4|.|TRBV5-1
CASSAQGAVNEKLFF
TGCGCCAGCAGCGCACAGGGGGCGGTGAATGAAAAACTGTTTTTT
>TRBD1|TRBJ1-3|once|TRBV6-6
CASSSPGQGVNGDKTGNTIYF
TGTGCCAGCAGCTCCCCGGGGCAGGGGGTTAATGGGGATAAGACTGGAAACACCATATATTTT
>TRBD1|TRBJ2-3|.|TRBV24-1
CATGGQGGSDTQYF
TGTGCCACCGGGGGACAGGGGGGATCAGATACGCAGTATTTT
>.|TRBJ2-3|.|TRBV21-1
CASTPGARGTDTQYF
TGTGCCAGCACCCCGGGAGCGCGGGGCACAGATACGCAGTATTTT
>TRBD1|TRBJ1-2|.|TRBV7-9
CASSLGTGSGYTF
TGTGCCAGCAGCTTGGGGACAGGGTCTGGCTACACCTTC
>TRBD1|TRBJ1-4|.|TRBV28
CASSFDIGDRGGDEKLFF
TGTGCCAGCAGTTTTGACATTGGTGACAGGGGGGGGGATGAAAAACTGTTTTTT